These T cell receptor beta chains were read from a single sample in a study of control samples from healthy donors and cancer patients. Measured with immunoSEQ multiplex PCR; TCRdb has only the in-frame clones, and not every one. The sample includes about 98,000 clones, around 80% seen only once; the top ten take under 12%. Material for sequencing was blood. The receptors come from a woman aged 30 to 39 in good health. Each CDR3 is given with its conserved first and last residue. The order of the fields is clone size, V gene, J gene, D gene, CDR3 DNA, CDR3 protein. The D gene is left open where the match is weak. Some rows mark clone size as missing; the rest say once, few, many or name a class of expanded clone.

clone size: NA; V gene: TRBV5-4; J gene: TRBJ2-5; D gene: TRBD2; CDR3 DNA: TGTGCCAGCAGCTCTAGCGGGGCCCAAGAGACCCAGTACTTC; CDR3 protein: CASSSSGAQETQYF
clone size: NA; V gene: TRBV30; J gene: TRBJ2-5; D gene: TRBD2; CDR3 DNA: TGTGCCTTCGCGGTTCTAGCGGGGGGGCTGGGTGAGACCCAGTACTTC; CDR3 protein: CAFAVLAGGLGETQYF
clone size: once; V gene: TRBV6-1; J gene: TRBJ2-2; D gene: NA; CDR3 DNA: TGTGCCAGCAGTGAACCGGGTGTAGGCACCGGGGAGCTGTTTTTT; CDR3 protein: CASSEPGVGTGELFF
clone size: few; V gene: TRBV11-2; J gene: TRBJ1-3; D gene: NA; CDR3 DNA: TGTGCCAGCAGCTCCAACAGGGGAAACACCATATATTTT; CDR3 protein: CASSSNRGNTIYF
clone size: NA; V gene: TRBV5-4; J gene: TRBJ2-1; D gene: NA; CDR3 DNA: TGTGCCAGCAGCTCTAAAGCTGTGAATGAGCAGTTCTTC; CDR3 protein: CASSSKAVNEQFF
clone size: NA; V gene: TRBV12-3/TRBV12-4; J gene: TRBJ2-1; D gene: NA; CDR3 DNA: TGTGCCAGCACGTTCCACAATGAGCAGTTCTTC; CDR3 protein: CASTFHNEQFF
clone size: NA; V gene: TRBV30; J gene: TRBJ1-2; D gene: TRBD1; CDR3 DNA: TGTGCCTGGAGTGGACAGGGGGGTCTCTATGGCTACACCTTC; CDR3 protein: CAWSGQGGLYGYTF
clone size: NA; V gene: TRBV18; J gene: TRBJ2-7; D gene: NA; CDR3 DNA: TGTGCCAGCTCACCAGGGACGGGAACCTACGAGCAGTACTTC; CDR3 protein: CASSPGTGTYEQYF
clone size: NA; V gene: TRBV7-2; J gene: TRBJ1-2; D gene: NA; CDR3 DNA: TGTGCCACTGCCGGGACAATCTATGGCTACACCTTC; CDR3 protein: CATAGTIYGYTF
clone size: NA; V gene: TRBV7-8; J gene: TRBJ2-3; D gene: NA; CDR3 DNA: TGTGCCAGCAGCTTAGGGACAGATACGCAGTATTTT; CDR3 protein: CASSLGTDTQYF
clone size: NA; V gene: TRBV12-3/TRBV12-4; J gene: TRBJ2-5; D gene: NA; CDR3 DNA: TGTGCCAGCAGTGGCGGGGAGGAGACCCAGTACTTC; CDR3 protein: CASSGGEETQYF
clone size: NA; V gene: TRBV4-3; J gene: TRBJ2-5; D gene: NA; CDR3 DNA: TGCGCCAGCAGCCAAGAGAACTTCAGCTGGGGGACCCAGTACTTC; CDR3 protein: CASSQENFSWGTQYF
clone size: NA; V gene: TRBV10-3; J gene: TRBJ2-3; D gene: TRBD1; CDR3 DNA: TGTGCCATCAGTGGCACAGGGGGCCTGACAGATACGCAGTATTTT; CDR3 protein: CAISGTGGLTDTQYF
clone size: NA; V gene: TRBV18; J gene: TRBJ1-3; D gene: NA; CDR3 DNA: TGTGCCAGCTCACCAGGTCTGACAGGTGGAAACACCATATATTTT; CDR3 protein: CASSPGLTGGNTIYF
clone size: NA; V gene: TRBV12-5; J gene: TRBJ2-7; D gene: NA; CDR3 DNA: TGTGCTAGTGTCTCCTACGAGCAGTACTTC; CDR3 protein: CASVSYEQYF
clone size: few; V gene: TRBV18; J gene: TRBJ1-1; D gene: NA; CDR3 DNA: TGTGCCAGCTCACCTCCTTGGGACACTGAAGCTTTCTTT; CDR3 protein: CASSPPWDTEAFF
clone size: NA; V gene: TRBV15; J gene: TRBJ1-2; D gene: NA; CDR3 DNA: TGTGCCACCAGCCCCCGGTCGGGGGGCGCGGACTATGGCTACACCTTC; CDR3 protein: CATSPRSGGADYGYTF
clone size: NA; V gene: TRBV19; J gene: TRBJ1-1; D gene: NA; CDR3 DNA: TGTGCCAGTAGTATCGAGAGAAGCGCTGAAGCTTTCTTT; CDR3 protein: CASSIERSAEAFF
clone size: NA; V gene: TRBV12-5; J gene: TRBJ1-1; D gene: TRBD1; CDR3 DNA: TGTGCTAGTGGTTTGGTACTCAGCCCCACAGGGGGCATGAACACTGAAGCTTTCTTT; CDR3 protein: CASGLVLSPTGGMNTEAFF
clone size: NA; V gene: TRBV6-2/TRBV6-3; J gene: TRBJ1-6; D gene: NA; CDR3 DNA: TGTGCCAGCAGTTACTCTACAGGGCCTAATTCACCCCTCCACTTT; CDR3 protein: CASSYSTGPNSPLHF
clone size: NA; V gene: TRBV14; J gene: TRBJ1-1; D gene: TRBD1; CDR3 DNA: TGTGCCAGCAGCAAACGGACAGGTTTGAACACTGAAGCTTTCTTT; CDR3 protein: CASSKRTGLNTEAFF
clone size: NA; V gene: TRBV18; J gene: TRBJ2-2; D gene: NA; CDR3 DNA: TGTGCCAGCTCACCATGGGGCAGCCCGAACACCGGGGAGCTGTTTTTT; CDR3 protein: CASSPWGSPNTGELFF
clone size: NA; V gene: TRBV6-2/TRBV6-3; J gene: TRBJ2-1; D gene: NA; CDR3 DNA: TGTGCCAGCAGTAATAGCGGTGAGCAGTTCTTC; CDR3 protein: CASSNSGEQFF
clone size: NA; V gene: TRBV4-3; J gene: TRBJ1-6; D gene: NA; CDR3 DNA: TGCGCCAGCAGCCAAGCTGGGGGCGCGACCTATAATTCACCCCTCCACTTT; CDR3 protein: CASSQAGGATYNSPLHF
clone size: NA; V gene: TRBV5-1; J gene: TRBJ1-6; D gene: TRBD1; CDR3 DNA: TGCGCCAGCAGCTCCGGGACAGGGGATTCACCCCTCCACTTT; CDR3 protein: CASSSGTGDSPLHF
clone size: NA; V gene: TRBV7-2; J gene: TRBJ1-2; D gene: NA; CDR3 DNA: TGTGCCAGCAGCGAAGGGGGACTCTATGGCTACACCTTC; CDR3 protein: CASSEGGLYGYTF
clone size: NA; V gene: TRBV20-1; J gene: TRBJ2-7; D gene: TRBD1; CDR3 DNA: TGCAGTGCTAGTTGGGACAGGGGATACGAGCAGTACTTC; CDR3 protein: CSASWDRGYEQYF
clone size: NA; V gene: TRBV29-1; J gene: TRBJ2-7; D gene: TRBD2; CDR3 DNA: TGCAGCGTTACTAGCGGAGCGCACGAGCAGTACTTC; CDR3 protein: CSVTSGAHEQYF
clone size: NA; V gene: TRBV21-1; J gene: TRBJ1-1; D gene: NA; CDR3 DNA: TGTGCCAGCAGCAAATTGGGGTCGGACACTGAAGCTTTCTTT; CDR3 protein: CASSKLGSDTEAFF
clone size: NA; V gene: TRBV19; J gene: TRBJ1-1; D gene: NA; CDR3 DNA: TGTGCCAGTATTAGACAGGACCCTAACACTGAAGCTTTCTTT; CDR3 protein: CASIRQDPNTEAFF
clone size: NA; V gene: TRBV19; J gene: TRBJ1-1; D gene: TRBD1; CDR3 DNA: TGTGCCAGTAGTATACCAGGGGGGGTGAGTACTGAAGCTTTCTTT; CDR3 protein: CASSIPGGVSTEAFF
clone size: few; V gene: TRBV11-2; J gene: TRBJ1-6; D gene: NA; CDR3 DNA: TGTGCCAGCAGGACAAGATTTGAGGGTTTTAATTCACCCCTCCACTTT; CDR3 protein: CASRTRFEGFNSPLHF
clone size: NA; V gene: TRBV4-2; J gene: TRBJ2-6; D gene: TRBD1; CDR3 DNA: TGTGCCAGCAGCCATTCGACAGGGGGTGTTAGGTCTGGGGCCAACGTCCTGACTTTC; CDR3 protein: CASSHSTGGVRSGANVLTF
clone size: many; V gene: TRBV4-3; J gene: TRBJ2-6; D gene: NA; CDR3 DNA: TGCGCCAGCAGCCAAGATTGGGGGGCCAACGTCCTGACTTTC; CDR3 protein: CASSQDWGANVLTF
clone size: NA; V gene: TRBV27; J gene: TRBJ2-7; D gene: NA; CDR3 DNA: TGTGCCAGCAGTTTCGTAGGGGGGATGGTCGAGCAGTACTTC; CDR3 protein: CASSFVGGMVEQYF
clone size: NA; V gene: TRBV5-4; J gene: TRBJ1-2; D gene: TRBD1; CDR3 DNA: TGTGCCAGCAGCTTGGACCCCTACAGGGGAGGCTACACCTTC; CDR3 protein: CASSLDPYRGGYTF
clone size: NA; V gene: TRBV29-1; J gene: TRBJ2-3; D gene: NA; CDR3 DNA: TGCAGCGTTGTGCGTCAGATAAATCCAACAGATACGCAGTATTTT; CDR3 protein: CSVVRQINPTDTQYF
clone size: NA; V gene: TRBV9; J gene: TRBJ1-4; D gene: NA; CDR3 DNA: TGTGCCAGCAGCGCACGGGACGGTGAAAAACTGTTTTTT; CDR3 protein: CASSARDGEKLFF
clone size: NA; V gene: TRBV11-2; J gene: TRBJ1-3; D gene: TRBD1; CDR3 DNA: TGTGCCAGCAGCCAGGACAGGGCTGGAAACACCATATATTTT; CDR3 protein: CASSQDRAGNTIYF
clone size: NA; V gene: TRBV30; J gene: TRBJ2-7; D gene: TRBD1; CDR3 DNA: TGTGCCTGGCGAGGGCAGGGGGCCTACGAGCAGTACTTC; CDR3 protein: CAWRGQGAYEQYF
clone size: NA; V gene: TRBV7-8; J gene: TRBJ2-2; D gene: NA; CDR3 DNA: TGTGCCAGCAGCCCGACAAGCAGAAGGAACACCGGGGAGCTGTTTTTT; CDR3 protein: CASSPTSRRNTGELFF